The rows below give T cell receptor beta chains drawn from one sample of a study of blood T cell repertoires in COVID-19. Data came from immunoSEQ multiplex PCR; TCRdb stores just in-frame clones and leaves some out. The top ten clones hold 1.7% of a sample with almost 400,000 clones, 85% to 90% of them seen once. Sequencing was done on a sample of PBMCs or T cells enriched from blood (not recorded which). The origin of the receptors is a young woman who had recovered from COVID-19. The CDR3 runs from the conserved cysteine through the conserved F or W. The D gene is left open where the match is weak. Size tells how often a clone was seen (once, few, many) or the class of an expanded clone, and some rows leave it out.

clone_size	d_call	j_call	v_call	cdr3_nt	cdr3_aa
.	.	TRBJ2-3	TRBV7-3	TGTGCCAGCAGCTTAAGCGCTTCTGCAGATACGCAGTATTTT	CASSLSASADTQYF
.	TRBD2	TRBJ2-1	TRBV3-1/TRBV3-2	TGTGCCAGCAGCCCCCCACCTAGCGGGGGATACAATGAGCAGTTCTTC	CASSPPPSGGYNEQFF
.	.	TRBJ1-3	TRBV7-2	TGTGCCAGCAGCTTAGTGGGGGGAACCTCTGGAAACACCATATATTTT	CASSLVGGTSGNTIYF
.	TRBD1	TRBJ1-5	TRBV2	TGTGCCAGCAGGGGGACAGGGGCGAGCGGGGCTCAGCCCCAGCATTTT	CASRGTGASGAQPQHF
once	TRBD1	TRBJ1-2	TRBV2	TGTGCCAGCGCCCGGGACAGGGGCGATTCCTATGGCTACACCTTC	CASARDRGDSYGYTF
.	TRBD1	TRBJ2-7	TRBV6-2/TRBV6-3	TGTGCCAGCAGTTACAGAGGACAGGGGCTATACGAGCAGTACTTC	CASSYRGQGLYEQYF
.	.	TRBJ2-7	TRBV7-2	TGTGCCAGCAGCCCAGGGTTCGAGCAGTACTTC	CASSPGFEQYF
.	.	TRBJ2-3	TRBV19	TGTGCCAGTAGTAAGGGGGGGACAGATACGCAGTATTTT	CASSKGGTDTQYF
.	.	TRBJ1-5	TRBV3-1/TRBV3-2	TGTGCCAGCAGCCAAGATTACAGGTTGACTCAGCCCCAGCATTTT	CASSQDYRLTQPQHF
.	.	TRBJ2-1	TRBV30	TGTGCCTGGACTAAGGGGTCGAGCTCCTACAATGAGCAGTTCTTC	CAWTKGSSSYNEQFF
.	.	TRBJ1-2	TRBV10-3	TGTGCCATCAGTGCCTTTGTGACAGACTATGGCTACACCTTC	CAISAFVTDYGYTF
.	TRBD1	TRBJ1-1	TRBV3-1/TRBV3-2	TGTGCCAGCAGCCCCCAGACAGGGTTGGGCACTGAAGCTTTCTTT	CASSPQTGLGTEAFF
.	TRBD2	TRBJ2-1	TRBV25-1	TGTGCCAGCAGCCGACTAGCGGGAGGGCCTGGTGAGCAGTTCTTC	CASSRLAGGPGEQFF
.	.	TRBJ2-2	TRBV28	TGTGCCACTCGGGGAAACACCGGGGAGCTGTTTTTT	CATRGNTGELFF
.	TRBD1	TRBJ2-7	TRBV7-9	TGTGCCAGCAGCCCTAGACAGGGTAAGAACGAGCAGTACTTC	CASSPRQGKNEQYF
.	.	TRBJ2-1	TRBV29-1	TGCAGCGTGGTCGACAGAAGTAATGAGCAGTTCTTC	CSVVDRSNEQFF
.	TRBD2	TRBJ2-3	TRBV9	TGTGCCAGCAGCGTAGCCTCGGCGGGGGGCACAGATACGCAGTATTTT	CASSVASAGGTDTQYF
.	.	TRBJ2-1	TRBV28	TGTGCCAGTTTGGCCCTGACTGGCGGGTACTCCTACAATGAGCAGTTCTTC	CASLALTGGYSYNEQFF
.	TRBD2	TRBJ2-2	TRBV5-4	TGTGCCAGCAGCTTGGACCCCTTTAGCGGGGCCGGGGAGCTGTTTTTT	CASSLDPFSGAGELFF
many	.	TRBJ2-7	TRBV4-2	TGTGCCAGCAGCCAGGGCCCTGACAGGACCTCCTACGAGCAGTACTTC	CASSQGPDRTSYEQYF
.	.	TRBJ1-1	TRBV19	TGTGCCAGTAGTAGCCAACAGGGTTGGGACACTGAAGCTTTCTTT	CASSSQQGWDTEAFF
.	.	TRBJ1-2	TRBV2	TGTGCCAGCAACCGGTATGGCTACACCTTC	CASNRYGYTF
.	.	TRBJ2-1	TRBV19	TGTGCCAGTAGTATAGGACAGTACAATGAGCAGTTCTTC	CASSIGQYNEQFF
.	TRBD1	TRBJ2-7	TRBV28	TGTGCCAGCAGTTTCACAGGGGTGTTCCTCGGCGAGCAGTACTTC	CASSFTGVFLGEQYF
.	.	TRBJ2-3	TRBV19	TGTGCCAGTACCTCTGGCCCAGGGAGGAGCACAGATACGCAGTATTTT	CASTSGPGRSTDTQYF
.	.	TRBJ2-1	TRBV7-9	TGTGCCAGCAGCTTAGCGACAGAACCCTACAATGAGCAGTTCTTC	CASSLATEPYNEQFF
.	.	TRBJ2-5	TRBV19	TGTGCCAGTGGAGGAGAGACCCAGTACTTC	CASGGETQYF
.	.	TRBJ2-6	TRBV27	TGTGCCACCAGACAGGTTGGCGGGGCCAACGTCCTGACTTTC	CATRQVGGANVLTF
.	TRBD1	TRBJ1-2	TRBV7-2	TGTGCCAGCAGCTCCGGGACAGCGGTTAACTATGGCTACACCTTC	CASSSGTAVNYGYTF
.	.	TRBJ1-5	TRBV19	TGTGCCAGTACCCTACAGGGCCAGGGAAGTCAGCCCCAGCATTTT	CASTLQGQGSQPQHF
.	TRBD1	TRBJ2-7	TRBV5-6	TGTGCCAGCAGCCGGCGGACAGGGACGGGGACCTACGAGCAGTACTTC	CASSRRTGTGTYEQYF
.	.	TRBJ1-1	TRBV15	TGTGCCACCAGCAGCCAGGTCATGTTGAACACTGAAGCTTTCTTT	CATSSQVMLNTEAFF
.	.	TRBJ1-2	TRBV7-2	TGTGCCAGCAGCTTGGGGGCGCTTGGCTACACCTTC	CASSLGALGYTF
.	.	TRBJ1-1	TRBV12-3/TRBV12-4	TGTGCCAGCAGTTTTTCCCGGAACACTGAAGCTTTCTTT	CASSFSRNTEAFF
.	TRBD2	TRBJ2-7	TRBV19	TGTGCCAGTAGTCAGACCCGGACTAGCGGGGGTTACGAGCAGTACTTC	CASSQTRTSGGYEQYF
.	.	TRBJ1-1	TRBV3-1/TRBV3-2	TGTGCCAGCAGCCAAGGAGACAGTCAGAAAGCTTTCTTT	CASSQGDSQKAFF
.	.	TRBJ2-1	TRBV29-1	TGCAGCGTGGCTGGTGCTAGCTTCACCTCCTACAATGAGCAGTTCTTC	CSVAGASFTSYNEQFF
.	.	TRBJ1-5	TRBV6-4	TGTGCCAGCAGTGACAGGGGGAGCAATCAGCCCCAGCATTTT	CASSDRGSNQPQHF
.	TRBD1	TRBJ2-1	TRBV9	TGTGCCAGCAGCGTACCCGGTATTACCCGATGGGGGACAGGTACCTTCGGGGAGCAGTTCTTC	CASSVPGITRWGTGTFGEQFF
.	.	TRBJ1-4	TRBV10-3	TGTGCCATCAACCAGGGACTGGGTGAAAAACTGTTTTTT	CAINQGLGEKLFF
.	.	TRBJ2-1	TRBV29-1	TGCAGCGTTGAAGGGTTTGAAAAGCATCAATCCGCGAACTCCTACAATGAGCAGTTCTTC	CSVEGFEKHQSANSYNEQFF
.	TRBD1	TRBJ1-4	TRBV24-1	TGTGCCACCAGTGACCGTCCCGGGACAGGGAGGTTCGGTGAAAAACTGTTTTTT	CATSDRPGTGRFGEKLFF
.	TRBD1	TRBJ1-6	TRBV5-1	TGCGCCAGCAGCTTCGGGCAGGGGGAATCCTATAATTCACCCCTCCACTTT	CASSFGQGESYNSPLHF
.	.	TRBJ2-3	TRBV15	TGTGCCACCAGCAGAGATGGTACTGATACGCAGTATTTT	CATSRDGTDTQYF
.	TRBD1	TRBJ1-5	TRBV6-1	TGTGCCAGCAGTGACACCCTGACAGGGTTCACTCAGCCCCAGCATTTT	CASSDTLTGFTQPQHF
.	.	TRBJ1-1	TRBV4-1	TGCGCCAGCAGCCAAGATGACCTAGGGGGGGAGAACACTGAAGCTTTCTTT	CASSQDDLGGENTEAFF
.	.	TRBJ2-2	TRBV5-1	TGCGCCAGCAGCTTGGCCCGGGGGAACACCGGGGAGCTGTTTTTT	CASSLARGNTGELFF
many	.	TRBJ2-7	TRBV25-1	TGTGCCAGCAGTGGACCGGGACTCCTAACCGAGCAGTACTTC	CASSGPGLLTEQYF
few	TRBD1	TRBJ1-1	TRBV7-2	TGTGCCAGCAGCTCCACAGGGGTTCGAGAAGCTTTCTTT	CASSSTGVREAFF
.	TRBD1	TRBJ1-5	TRBV29-1	TGCAGCGTTGGTGACAGGGGTCGTAGCAATCAGCCCCAGCATTTT	CSVGDRGRSNQPQHF
few	.	TRBJ2-3	TRBV2	TGTGCCAGCAGGGAACACGGACTGTCGGATACGCAGTATTTT	CASREHGLSDTQYF
.	.	TRBJ2-7	TRBV6-5	TGTGCCAGCAAAGACAGGCCTAATTTCTACGAGCAGTACTTC	CASKDRPNFYEQYF
once	.	TRBJ2-5	TRBV12-3/TRBV12-4	TGTGCCAGCAGTCCTGGCGGCCAGTTATCCCAGTACTTC	CASSPGGQLSQYF
.	.	TRBJ1-1	TRBV7-3	TGTGCCAGCAGCACGGACTGGGACACTGAAGCTTTCTTT	CASSTDWDTEAFF
.	TRBD1	TRBJ1-2	TRBV5-6	TGTGCCAGCAGCCCGAGGCCGACAGGGGCGGGCTATGGCTACACCTTC	CASSPRPTGAGYGYTF
.	.	TRBJ1-1	TRBV3-1/TRBV3-2	TGTGCCAGCAGCCAGACCAGGGGTTTATCTTCTGGAGCTTTCTTT	CASSQTRGLSSGAFF
.	.	TRBJ1-1	TRBV28	TGTGCCAGCAGTTTATACCGGGTCTCCGGGAACACTGAAGCTTTCTTT	CASSLYRVSGNTEAFF
many	.	TRBJ2-7	TRBV5-1	TGCGCCAGCAGCTTTGGGGCAGTACGAGAGCAGTACTTC	CASSFGAVREQYF
.	TRBD1	TRBJ1-6	TRBV11-3	TGTGCCAGCAGCTTAGATGGGACAGGGGAAGCACCCCTCCACTTT	CASSLDGTGEAPLHF
few	.	TRBJ1-5	TRBV5-6	TGTGCCAGCAGCCGGGGGGCCGGGGTCGTCAATCAGCCCCAGCATTTT	CASSRGAGVVNQPQHF